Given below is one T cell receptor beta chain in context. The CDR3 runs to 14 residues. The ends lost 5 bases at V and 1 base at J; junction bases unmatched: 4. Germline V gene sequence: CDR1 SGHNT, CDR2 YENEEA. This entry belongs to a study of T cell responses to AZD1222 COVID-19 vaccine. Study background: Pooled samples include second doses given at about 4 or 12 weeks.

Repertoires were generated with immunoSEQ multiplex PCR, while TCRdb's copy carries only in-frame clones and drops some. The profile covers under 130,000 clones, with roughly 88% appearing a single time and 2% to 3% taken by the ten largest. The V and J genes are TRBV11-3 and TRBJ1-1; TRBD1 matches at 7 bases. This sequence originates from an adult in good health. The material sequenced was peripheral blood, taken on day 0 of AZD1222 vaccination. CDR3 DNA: TGTGCCAGCAGCCTCGACAGGGCGAACACTGAAGCTTTCTTT. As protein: CASSLDRANTEAFF.